What follows are 26 T cell receptor beta chains derived from one specimen sequenced in a study of T cell repertoires in cytomegalovirus infection. The antigens for these receptors are not known. TCRdb re-called the reads with MiXCR, one entry per CDR3 protein. Of approximately 56,000 distinct CDR3 sequences in the sample, 15% to 20% were seen once. The sequences come from CD8+ T cells from cultured PBMCs, collected from culture after CMV antigen stimulation. These receptors were obtained from a human donor in good health (CMV status not recorded). Some clones in this sample may be carry-over from other donors' samples.

The chain has TRBV6-1 and TRBJ2-3; TRBD2 matches 11 bases. The germline gives CDR1 MNHNS, CDR2 SASEGT. The CDR3 extends over 15 amino acids. Losses at the gene ends were 7 bases for V and 4 bases for J; bases not matched to a gene: 7. The CDR3 protein is CASNLAGGHPDTQYF. In DNA, the CDR3 is TGTGCCAGCAATTTAGCGGGGGGGCATCCAGATACGCAGTATTTT.

The chain uses TRBV7-2 and TRBJ1-5; 8 nucleotides match TRBD1. The CDR3 sequence is 15 residues long. Germline V lookup: CDR1 SGHTA, CDR2 FQGNSA. V lost 4 bases to trimming and J lost 4 bases; unmatched junction nucleotides: 6. The CDR3 sequence: CASSSVTGVNQPQHF. CDR3 nucleotides: TGTGCCAGCAGCTCTGTGACAGGGGTTAATCAGCCCCAGCATTTT.

In this sample, this clonotype turned up many times. This sequence joins TRBV6-2 or TRBV6-3 and TRBJ2-5; the D is unclear. This CDR3 spans 13 amino acids. Germline lookup yields CDR1 MNHEY and CDR2 SVGEGT. The germline V and J ends were trimmed by 7 bases and 1 base, with 10 bases remaining between them. DNA of the CDR3: TGTGCCAGCACGAATGGACCCCAAGAGACCCAGTACTTC. Translated, it gives CASTNGPQETQYF.

This clonotype was found a few times. A read error may produce the germline difference seen at one junction end. The CDR3 nucleotides are TGTGCTAGCAGGGAGACAGGGGACACCGGGGAGCTGTTTTTT. This sequence encodes CASRETGDTGELFF. The gene calls are TRBV7-7 and TRBJ2-2; the match to TRBD1 covers 8 bases. Germline CDR1 reads SSHAT; CDR2 reads FNYEAQ (reference sequence). The CDR3 loop spans 14 amino acids.

The chain employs TRBV6-6 and TRBJ1-1; D not resolved. CDR1 and CDR2 from the germline V gene are MNHNY and SVGAGI (reference sequence). Trimming removed 0 bases at V and 5 bases at J, with 10 bases between. The CDR3 consists of 14 residues. This CDR3 reads CASSYSMGLTEAFF. The CDR3 nucleotides are TGTGCCAGCAGTTACTCGATGGGCCTAACTGAAGCTTTCTTT.

The chain joins TRBV3-1 to TRBJ2-1; possible D gene TRBD2, 7 bases. The V gene's germline CDR1 is LGHDT and CDR2 YNNKEL (reference sequence). V gave up 0 bases and J gave up 4 bases, with 10 bases separating them. The CDR3 is made up of 15 amino acids. CDR3 amino acids: CASSQEAGAYNEQFF. The DNA for the CDR3 is TGTGCCAGCAGCCAAGAGGCGGGGGCGTACAATGAGCAGTTCTTC.

This clonotype was recorded a few times. This chain connects TRBV4-1 to TRBJ2-4; no firm D call. The CDR3 length is 12 residues. CDR1 is MGHRA and CDR2 is YSYEKL in the germline V gene. The germline V and J ends were trimmed by 2 bases and 15 bases, with 14 bases remaining between them. The CDR3 here is CASSQNSLEMYF. The CDR3 DNA is TGCGCCAGCAGCCAAAACTCATTGGAGATGTACTTC.

V usage is TRBV4-2 and J usage is TRBJ2-3; D unresolved. From germline, CDR1 is LGHNA and CDR2 YNFKEQ. V was pared by 0 bases and J by 8 bases, with 15 bases between. This CDR3 has 15 residues. The CDR3 is CASSQDLTAPGTQYF. In DNA, the CDR3 is TGTGCCAGCAGCCAAGATCTGACGGCGCCAGGTACGCAGTATTTT.

V is TRBV7-8 and J is TRBJ1-2, with D perhaps matching TRBD1 (6 bases). Germline V lookup: CDR1 SGHVS, CDR2 FQNEAQ. The length of the CDR3 is 17 residues. V lost 2 bases to trimming and J lost 3 bases, with 19 bases between them. This CDR3 reads CASSLTGTPSHDYGYTF. As DNA, the CDR3 is TGTGCCAGCAGCTTAACTGGGACACCCTCCCACGACTATGGCTACACCTTC. The full variable domain, in which reference TRBV7-8 and TRBJ1-2 provide the parts outside the CDR3, is GAGVSQSPRYKVAKRGQDVALRCDPISGHVSLFWYQQALGQGPEFLTYFQNEAQLDKSGLPSDRFFAERPEGSVSTLKIQRTQQEDSAVYLCASSLTGTPSHDYGYTFGSGTRLTVV.

This clonotype was seen more than once but under ten times. CDR3 DNA: TGTGCCAGTGACGGCGGGTGGAGCACTGAAGCTTTCTTT. The encoded protein is CASDGGWSTEAFF. The J gene is TRBJ1-1, the V gene TRBV19; D unclear. The CDR3 spans 13 residues. V was clipped by 8 bases and J by 4 bases, with 14 bases between them. Germline V gene data show CDR1 as LNHDA and CDR2 as SQIVND (reference sequence).

This clonotype was seen a handful of times. This sequence joins TRBV7-9 and TRBJ2-7, with TRBD1 matching 7 bases. Germline V gene data show CDR1 as SEHNR and CDR2 as FQNEAQ (reference sequence). CDR3 length: 14 residues. V shed 1 base and J 6 bases; nucleotides not matched to a gene: 6. As DNA, the CDR3 is TGTGCCAGCAGCTTAGAGACAGGGTGGGGCGAGCAGTACTTC. It encodes CASSLETGWGEQYF.

Only a few counts were recorded for this clonotype. The V gene is TRBV12-3 or TRBV12-4, the J gene TRBJ2-2, with 7 bases that match TRBD2. V dropped 3 bases and J dropped 6; count of bases not matched to a gene: 7. This CDR3 region has 15 residues. CDR3 sequence reads: CASSLRGTAPGELFF. The CDR3 DNA follows: TGTGCCAGCAGTTTGCGGGGGACCGCACCCGGGGAGCTGTTTTTT.

V usage is TRBV7-9 and J usage is TRBJ1-1; a possible D gene is TRBD1 (5 bases). Germline CDR1 SEHNR, CDR2 FQNEAQ (reference sequence). The V and J ends lost 4 bases and 0 bases respectively, with 18 bases between them. CDR3 length: 17 residues. CDR3 loop: CASSSIPGQPMNTEAFF. In DNA, the CDR3 is TGTGCCAGCAGCTCAATCCCGGGGCAGCCCATGAACACTGAAGCTTTCTTT.

This clonotype was counted between two and nine times. The rearrangement joins TRBV7-6 to TRBJ1-1; D uncertain. Germline values: CDR1 SGHVS, CDR2 FNYEAQ. V was cut by 0 bases and J by 1 base, with 9 bases left in between. This CDR3 is 15 amino acids long. The CDR3 sequence: CASSLAGGRNTEAFF. The CDR3 nucleotides are TGTGCCAGCAGCTTAGCTGGAGGGAGGAACACTGAAGCTTTCTTT.

The V call is TRBV27, the J call TRBJ1-1; the D gene is possibly TRBD1 (5 bases). The CDR3 is made up of 11 amino acids. V was shortened by 11 bases and J by 10 bases, with 17 bases between the two germline ends. The germline V gene encodes CDR1 MNHEY and CDR2 SMNVEV (reference sequence). CDR3 loop: CAVWGVAGAFF. Here the CDR3 DNA reads TGTGCCGTTTGGGGCGTCGCCGGAGCTTTCTTT.

This chain uses TRBV7-2 with TRBJ2-1; possible D gene TRBD1, 6 bases. The germline V gene encodes CDR1 SGHTA and CDR2 FQGNSA. The CDR3 has 18 amino acids. The germline V and J ends were trimmed by 0 bases and 1 base, with 16 bases remaining between them. Written as DNA, the CDR3 is TGTGCCAGCAGCTTAGCTGGCTATCCTCAGGGGTCCTACAATGAGCAGTTCTTC. Translating gives CASSLAGYPQGSYNEQFF.

This clonotype was observed a few times. This rearrangement joins TRBV7-2 to TRBJ2-7; 11 bases map to TRBD2. Unmatched junction bases numbered 3, after V lost 5 bases and J lost 0 bases. Germline CDR1 SGHTA, CDR2 FQGNSA. CDR3 length: 15 amino acids. CDR3 in DNA: TGTGCCAGCAGCCCGACTAGCGGGGTCTCCTACGAGCAGTACTTC. Translated: CASSPTSGVSYEQYF. Together with reference TRBV7-2 and TRBJ2-7, the CDR3 gives the full variable domain: GAGVSQSPSNKVTEKGKDVELRCDPISGHTALYWYRQSLGQGLEFLIYFQGNSAPDKSGLPSDRFSAERTGGSVSTLTIQRTQQEDSAVYLCASSPTSGVSYEQYFGPGTRLTVT.

V gene TRBV28 combines with J gene TRBJ1-1; D perhaps matches TRBD1 (5 bases). The germline CDR1 and CDR2 sequences are MDHEN and SYDVKM. The CDR3 runs to 12 residues. V dropped 5 bases and J dropped 8 bases, with 12 bases sitting between them. This chain's CDR3 is CASSLDSSEAFF. The CDR3 nucleotides read TGTGCCAGCAGTCTCGACAGCTCGGAAGCTTTCTTT. Based on the CDR3 plus reference TRBV28 and TRBJ1-1, the full variable domain is DVKVTQSSRYLVKRTGEKVFLECVQDMDHENMFWYRQDPGLGLRLIYFSYDVKMKEKGDIPEGYSVSREKKERFSLILESASTNQTSMYLCASSLDSSEAFFGQGTRLTVV.

V and J are TRBV11-2 and TRBJ2-3; a possible D gene is TRBD1 (6 bases). V gave up 5 bases and J gave up 2 bases, with 14 bases separating them. Germline-derived CDR1 and CDR2 are SGHAT and FQNNGV. The CDR3 has 15 amino acids. The CDR3 DNA reads as TGTGCCAGCAGCCCCCGATGGGGGCTCACAGATACGCAGTATTTT. This gives the protein CASSPRWGLTDTQYF.

This chain joins TRBV6-2 or TRBV6-3 and TRBJ2-7, with 7 bases matching TRBD1. Per the germline V gene, CDR1 is MNHEY and CDR2 is SVGEGT. The CDR3 runs to 16 residues. The V segment lost 2 bases and the J segment 1 base; nucleotides outside the gene matches: 8. The CDR3 DNA reads as TGTGCCAGCAGTTACCGAAGGGACAGAGGGTCCTACGAGCAGTACTTC. Translated: CASSYRRDRGSYEQYF.

This chain connects TRBV7-8 to TRBJ2-3, with D perhaps TRBD1 or TRBD2 (5 bases each). Germline CDR1 and CDR2: SGHVS and FQNEAQ. The CDR3 has 14 residues. Trimming shortened V by 2 bases and J by 4 bases, and 10 bases separated the two germline ends. CDR3 in DNA: TGTGCCAGCAGCTTACTCGGGGCCGCAGATACGCAGTATTTT. Translating it yields CASSLLGAADTQYF.

The chain links TRBV7-6 to TRBJ2-1, with D hard to call. The V gene lost 5 bases and the J gene lost 7 bases, with 12 bases spanning the gap. Germline assignment: CDR1 SGHVS and CDR2 FNYEAQ. The CDR3 has 13 amino acids. CDR3 loop: CASSRPFRNEQFF. The DNA of the CDR3 is TGTGCCAGCAGCAGACCGTTTAGGAATGAGCAGTTCTTC.

The rearrangement uses TRBV7-8 and TRBJ1-1; the D gene is possibly TRBD1 (5 bases). V was trimmed by 5 bases and J by 3 bases, leaving 13 bases between them. From germline, CDR1 is SGHVS and CDR2 FQNEAQ. The CDR3 spans 14 residues. CDR3 sequence reads: CASSPRVGDTEAFF. Here the CDR3 DNA reads TGTGCCAGCAGCCCCCGGGTGGGGGACACTGAAGCTTTCTTT.

The rearrangement links TRBV7-8 to TRBJ2-5, with D possibly TRBD1 on 6 matching bases. The germline V gene has CDR1 SGHVS and CDR2 FQNEAQ. The length of the CDR3 is 15 residues. V was clipped by 5 bases and J by 9 bases, with 22 bases between them. CDR3 loop: CASSRPGEAGEAQYF. CDR3 coding DNA: TGTGCCAGCAGCCGTCCCGGCGAGGCAGGGGAAGCCCAGTACTTC.

The chain carries TRBV6-2 or TRBV6-3 and TRBJ2-1; D remains unclear. The V and J ends lost 6 bases and 4 bases respectively, with 10 bases between them. Germline V gene lookup returns CDR1 MNHEY and CDR2 SVGEGT. The CDR3 has 13 residues. In DNA, the CDR3 is TGTGCCAGCAGACCTGGACCTTACAATGAGCAGTTCTTC. Residues: CASRPGPYNEQFF.

In this sample, this clonotype turned up a few times. This chain uses TRBV27 with TRBJ2-3; D unclear. Germline V gene data show CDR1 as MNHEY and CDR2 as SMNVEV (reference sequence). V was pared by 0 bases and J by 1 base, with 5 bases between. CDR3 length: 14 residues. The CDR3 sequence is CASSLSRRTDTQYF. CDR3 coding DNA: TGTGCCAGCAGTTTATCGCGACGCACAGATACGCAGTATTTT.